The 13 T cell receptor beta chains listed next were all sequenced from one sample in a study of OX40 agonist ivuxolimab in advanced cancers. Library preparation employed the immunoSEQ multiplex PCR assay. TCRdb stores this immuneACCESS table with in-frame sequences only. Part of the clones is absent; in the studies checked, under half of the shortfall reflects unresolved V genes, and no reason is known for the rest. The sample table holds tens of thousands of clones, of which about 86% were seen once. The top ten hold 0.88% of the sample. The starting material was CD4+ or CD8+ T cells sorted from blood, obtained in a trial of the OX40 agonist ivuxolimab. All receptors come from an adult with an advanced solid tumor such as melanoma, head and neck, liver or kidney cancer.

The rearrangement joins TRBV7-9 to TRBJ2-6; D not resolved. The CDR3 extends over 14 amino acids. Trimming shortened V by 10 bases and J by 0 bases, and 10 bases separated the two germline ends. Germline assignment: CDR1 SEHNR and CDR2 FQNEAQ (reference sequence). CDR3 loop: CAIPSHSGANVLTF. The DNA for the CDR3 is TGTGCCATCCCTTCCCACTCTGGGGCCAACGTCCTGACTTTC.

J is TRBJ2-7 and V is TRBV5-5, with no clear D. The germline V gene encodes CDR1 SGHKS and CDR2 YYEKEE (reference sequence). The V and J ends lost 0 bases and 0 bases respectively, with 7 bases between them. This CDR3 is 14 amino acids long. Here the CDR3 reads CASSLERNSYEQYF. The CDR3 DNA sequence: TGTGCCAGCAGCTTGGAAAGGAACTCCTACGAGCAGTACTTC.

V and J are TRBV7-9 and TRBJ2-3; a weak D match, TRBD2 (6 bases). V was cut by 4 bases and J by 0 bases, with 14 bases left in between. The CDR3 runs to 16 residues. Looked up from germline, CDR1 is SEHNR and CDR2 is FQNEAQ (reference sequence). The CDR3 DNA is TGTGCCAGCAGCTCGCTAGGACGGGGGAGCACAGATACGCAGTATTTT. This sequence encodes CASSSLGRGSTDTQYF.

A note on this clone: Within the sample, other DNA sequences also encode this same CDR3. This chain uses TRBV7-2 with TRBJ1-5; 8 nucleotides agree with TRBD1. J was trimmed by 2 bases and V by 5 bases; bases with no gene match: 11. The CDR3 length is 17 residues. Germline V CDR1 and CDR2: SGHTA, FQGNSA. CDR3: CASSRYQGAQGNQPQHF. The CDR3 bases are TGTGCCAGCAGCAGATATCAGGGGGCGCAAGGCAATCAGCCCCAGCATTTT.

The V gene is TRBV25-1, the J gene TRBJ2-5; D uncertain. The length of the CDR3 is 14 residues. The V end lost 7 bases, the J end lost 1 base, and 13 bases lay between the germline ends. CDR1 is MGHDK and CDR2 is SYGVNS in the germline V gene. The CDR3 is CASIRPSSQETQYF. For the CDR3, the DNA is TGTGCCAGCATTCGACCCAGCTCCCAAGAGACCCAGTACTTC. Full variable domain (outside the CDR3, taken from reference TRBV25-1 and TRBJ2-5): EADIYQTPRYLVIGTGKKITLECSQTMGHDKMYWYQQDPGMELHLIHYSYGVNSTEKGDLSSESTVSRIRTEHFPLTLESARPSHTSQYLCASIRPSSQETQYFGPGTRLLVL.

The chain is built from TRBV15 and TRBJ1-5; 9 bases are a match to TRBD1. The germline V gene encodes CDR1 LNHNV and CDR2 YYDKDF (reference sequence). There are 15 residues in the CDR3. V gave up 4 bases and J gave up 6 bases; unmatched junction bases: 7. CDR3 DNA sequence: TGTGCCACCAGCATCTCCGGGACAGGGATTCAGCCCCAGCATTTT. Translation gives CATSISGTGIQPQHF.

The CDR3 sequence is CASTQSLGLNNSPLHF. The CDR3 DNA follows: TGTGCCAGCACCCAATCACTTGGGCTAAATAATTCACCCCTCCACTTT. V gene TRBV5-4 combines with J gene TRBJ1-6; the D is unclear. This CDR3 spans 16 amino acids. Germline assignment: CDR1 SGHNT and CDR2 YYREEE (reference sequence). The V and J ends lost 6 bases and 5 bases respectively, with 18 bases between them.

The chain joins TRBV13 to TRBJ1-1; D possibly corresponds to TRBD1 (5 bases). Germline V gene data show CDR1 as PRHDT and CDR2 as FYEKMQ (reference sequence). The CDR3 runs to 12 residues. V lost 2 bases and J lost 11, with 12 bases in between. This CDR3 reads CASSLSRGNAFF. In DNA, the CDR3 is TGTGCCAGCAGCTTATCCCGGGGGAACGCTTTCTTT.

V is TRBV5-4 and J is TRBJ2-7; the D is unclear. V lost 2 bases, J lost 2 bases, and 5 bases lay in between. Germline loops: CDR1 SGHNT, CDR2 YYREEE (reference sequence). The CDR3 covers 12 residues. The CDR3 protein is CASSLETYEQYF. CDR3 nucleotide sequence: TGTGCCAGCAGCTTAGAGACCTACGAGCAGTACTTC.

This clone was seen once. The chain joins TRBV4-1 to TRBJ1-3; D perhaps matches TRBD1 (6 bases). CDR3 length equals 14 residues. From germline, CDR1 is MGHRA and CDR2 YSYEKL. Trimming pared 3 bases from V and 4 bases from J, leaving 10 bases between. CDR3 protein: CASSQGAGGNTIYF. The CDR3 nucleotides are TGCGCCAGCAGCCAGGGGGCGGGAGGAAACACCATATATTTT.

CDR3 amino acids: CASTWGTPSYEQYF. CDR3 sequence (DNA): TGTGCCTCGACCTGGGGGACACCATCCTACGAGCAGTACTTC. The chain is built from TRBV7-8 and TRBJ2-7; perhaps TRBD1 as D (6 bases). Trimming left V 11 bases short and J 1 base short, with 18 bases between. The CDR3 runs 14 residues. In germline, CDR1 is SGHVS, CDR2 FQNEAQ.

This chain connects TRBV25-1 to TRBJ2-1; D not resolved. Germline assignment: CDR1 MGHDK and CDR2 SYGVNS. The V and J ends lost 7 bases and 6 bases respectively, with 10 bases between them. This CDR3 spans 12 amino acids. This chain's CDR3 is CASIGDFNEQFF. CDR3 bases: TGTGCCAGCATTGGGGATTTCAATGAGCAGTTCTTC. The variable domain in full, completed from reference TRBV25-1 and TRBJ2-1, reads EADIYQTPRYLVIGTGKKITLECSQTMGHDKMYWYQQDPGMELHLIHYSYGVNSTEKGDLSSESTVSRIRTEHFPLTLESARPSHTSQYLCASIGDFNEQFFGPGTRLTVL.

The J gene is TRBJ2-2, the V gene TRBV7-2; D is possibly TRBD1 or TRBD2 (6 bases each). The V gene's germline CDR1 is SGHTA and CDR2 FQGNSA. The CDR3 loop spans 11 amino acids. Trimming took 11 bases from V and 6 from J, leaving 10 bases between them. CDR3 region: CAEGEAGELFF. CDR3 sequence (DNA): TGTGCCGAGGGGGAGGCCGGGGAGCTGTTTTTT. The full variable domain, completed using reference TRBV7-2 and TRBJ2-2, is GAGVSQSPSNKVTEKGKDVELRCDPISGHTALYWYRQSLGQGLEFLIYFQGNSAPDKSGLPSDRFSAERTGGSVSTLTIQRTQQEDSAVYLCAEGEAGELFFGEGSRLTVL.